The T cell receptor beta chain described here comes from a study of cytomegalovirus exposure and HLA in healthy donors. Regarding the study as a whole: A later analysis found that most CMV-associated TCR beta chains appeared HLA-restricted. Data from an earlier analysis indicated that most TCR beta V segments were productive either about 90% or about 30% of the time.

PCR was performed using 60 Vbeta and 13 Jbeta primers. Authors' processing steps: A follow-up analysis tallied tens of millions of unique TCR beta chains, roughly 11 million shared. Sequencing was performed with immunoSEQ multiplex PCR; in TCRdb, only in-frame clones are kept and a portion is missing. Clone size and the V and J calls come from that table; the DNA yielded D and trimming. The table has approximately 110,000 clones, roughly 82% seen once; the top ten hold around 13%. V was trimmed by 0 bases and J by 2 bases, leaving 16 bases between them. CDR1 is SGHRS, CDR2 YFSETQ, per germline. This CDR3 is built from 17 residues. A remark on this clone: Its antigen is unidentified.

The rearrangement uses TRBV5-1 and TRBJ2-3; TRBD2 is a possible D gene (6 bases). Source material: PBMCs. The receptor was derived from a woman aged 55-69 years in good health and CMV-seropositive. Written as DNA, the CDR3 is TGCGCCAGCAGCTTGGCCGCTGCGGGAACCCCCACAGATACGCAGTATTTT. Translated: CASSLAAAGTPTDTQYF.